Listed below are T cell receptor beta chains from one sample, sequenced in a study of blood T cell repertoires in COVID-19. The table came from immunoSEQ multiplex PCR; TCRdb's copy has only in-frame clones and leaves some out. This sample has about 140,000 clones, with approximately 91% found just once. The specimen sequenced was peripheral blood. The receptor set was obtained from a man in his 70s with acute or convalescent COVID-19. CDR3s include the opening cysteine and the closing phenylalanine or tryptophan. The order of the fields is CDR3 protein, CDR3 DNA, J gene, clone size, D gene, V gene. D genes are given only for firm matches. Size values are once, few and many counts, or a class for expanded clones, and some rows have none.

cdr3_aa: CSASTGQGTQPQHF; cdr3_nt: TGCAGTGCTAGTACGGGACAGGGTACTCAGCCCCAGCATTTT; j_call: TRBJ1-5; clone_size: NA; d_call: TRBD1; v_call: TRBV20-1
cdr3_aa: CASSQYPGGTSPDTQYF; cdr3_nt: TGCGCCAGCAGTCAATACCCCGGCGGGACTAGCCCAGATACGCAGTATTTT; j_call: TRBJ2-3; clone_size: NA; d_call: TRBD2; v_call: TRBV23-1
cdr3_aa: CASRSTGTEETQYF; cdr3_nt: TGTGCCAGCAGGTCTACCGGGACAGAAGAGACCCAGTACTTC; j_call: TRBJ2-5; clone_size: NA; d_call: TRBD1; v_call: TRBV6-6
cdr3_aa: CASSIGTASNQPQHF; cdr3_nt: TGTGCCAGCAGCATCGGGACAGCAAGCAATCAGCCCCAGCATTTT; j_call: TRBJ1-5; clone_size: NA; d_call: TRBD1; v_call: TRBV5-6
cdr3_aa: CASSRQIPGTSGKQETQYF; cdr3_nt: TGTGCCAGCAGCCGACAAATTCCGGGGACTAGCGGGAAACAAGAGACCCAGTACTTC; j_call: TRBJ2-5; clone_size: NA; d_call: TRBD2; v_call: TRBV4-2
cdr3_aa: CASSETGDLRTWQPQHF; cdr3_nt: TGTGCCAGCAGTGAGACAGGGGACTTAAGGACATGGCAGCCCCAGCATTTT; j_call: TRBJ1-5; clone_size: NA; d_call: TRBD1; v_call: TRBV27
cdr3_aa: CASSFGANSGETQYF; cdr3_nt: TGCGCCAGCAGCTTCGGCGCGAACTCCGGGGAGACCCAGTACTTC; j_call: TRBJ2-5; clone_size: few; d_call: NA; v_call: TRBV5-1
cdr3_aa: CASSPTVFSYNSPLHF; cdr3_nt: TGTGCCAGCTCACCGACAGTGTTCTCCTATAATTCACCCCTCCACTTT; j_call: TRBJ1-6; clone_size: NA; d_call: NA; v_call: TRBV18
cdr3_aa: CASSLGGTGTHNEQFF; cdr3_nt: TGCGCCAGCAGCTTGGGGGGGACAGGCACACACAATGAGCAGTTCTTC; j_call: TRBJ2-1; clone_size: NA; d_call: TRBD1; v_call: TRBV5-1
cdr3_aa: CSGTGPRDSNTIYF; cdr3_nt: TGCAGCGGTACAGGGCCCCGAGACTCAAACACCATATATTTT; j_call: TRBJ1-3; clone_size: NA; d_call: NA; v_call: TRBV29-1
cdr3_aa: CASSRGTGSTNEKLFF; cdr3_nt: TGTGCCAGCAGCCGAGGGACAGGGAGTACGAATGAAAAACTGTTTTTT; j_call: TRBJ1-4; clone_size: NA; d_call: TRBD1; v_call: TRBV5-8
cdr3_aa: CASSLGREWQGYTF; cdr3_nt: TGTGCCAGCAGCTTGGGCAGGGAATGGCAAGGCTACACCTTC; j_call: TRBJ1-2; clone_size: NA; d_call: NA; v_call: TRBV7-9
cdr3_aa: CASSIGVGQKTNYGYTF; cdr3_nt: TGTGCCAGTAGTATAGGGGTTGGACAGAAGACTAACTATGGCTACACCTTC; j_call: TRBJ1-2; clone_size: NA; d_call: NA; v_call: TRBV19
cdr3_aa: CASSPRGLDHKQYF; cdr3_nt: TGTGCCAGCAGCCCGCGGGGTTTGGACCATAAGCAGTACTTC; j_call: TRBJ2-7; clone_size: NA; d_call: NA; v_call: TRBV3-1/TRBV3-2
cdr3_aa: CASSVGGANEKLFF; cdr3_nt: TGTGCCAGCAGCGTAGGGGGGGCTAATGAAAAACTGTTTTTT; j_call: TRBJ1-4; clone_size: NA; d_call: NA; v_call: TRBV9
cdr3_aa: CASSRPTTGLAGAGLSTDTQYF; cdr3_nt: TGTGCCAGCAGCCGCCCTACCACGGGACTAGCGGGGGCCGGGCTTAGCACAGATACGCAGTATTTT; j_call: TRBJ2-3; clone_size: NA; d_call: TRBD2; v_call: TRBV3-1/TRBV3-2
cdr3_aa: CASSLVPGPVGYTF; cdr3_nt: TGCGCCAGCAGCTTGGTACCAGGGCCGGTTGGCTACACCTTC; j_call: TRBJ1-2; clone_size: NA; d_call: NA; v_call: TRBV5-1
cdr3_aa: CASSPPGQDNEKLFF; cdr3_nt: TGTGCCAGCTCACCACCTGGTCAGGATAATGAAAAACTGTTTTTT; j_call: TRBJ1-4; clone_size: NA; d_call: NA; v_call: TRBV18
cdr3_aa: CASSQGGGYGYTF; cdr3_nt: TGCGCCAGCAGCCAAGGGGGCGGCTATGGCTACACCTTC; j_call: TRBJ1-2; clone_size: NA; d_call: NA; v_call: TRBV4-1
cdr3_aa: CASTILDGGPITEAFF; cdr3_nt: TGTGCCAGTACCATCCTTGATGGGGGCCCGATCACTGAAGCTTTCTTT; j_call: TRBJ1-1; clone_size: NA; d_call: NA; v_call: TRBV19
cdr3_aa: CASSRAEETQYF; cdr3_nt: TGTGCCAGCAGTCGTGCGGAGGAGACCCAGTACTTC; j_call: TRBJ2-5; clone_size: NA; d_call: NA; v_call: TRBV12-3/TRBV12-4
cdr3_aa: CASTLSRQNYGYTF; cdr3_nt: TGTGCCAGCACCCTAAGCAGACAGAACTATGGCTACACCTTC; j_call: TRBJ1-2; clone_size: NA; d_call: NA; v_call: TRBV6-5
cdr3_aa: CASSEAGRYEQYF; cdr3_nt: TGCGCCAGCAGTGAGGCAGGCCGCTACGAGCAGTACTTC; j_call: TRBJ2-7; clone_size: NA; d_call: NA; v_call: TRBV10-1
cdr3_aa: CASSIFSTDRQRSHTQYF; cdr3_nt: TGTGCCAGCAGCATCTTTTCCACGGACAGACAACGGTCCCATACGCAGTATTTT; j_call: TRBJ2-3; clone_size: NA; d_call: NA; v_call: TRBV12-1
cdr3_aa: CASSQGQGSYEQYF; cdr3_nt: TGTGCCAGCAGCCAAGGACAGGGCTCCTACGAGCAGTACTTC; j_call: TRBJ2-7; clone_size: NA; d_call: TRBD1; v_call: TRBV3-1/TRBV3-2
cdr3_aa: CASSDGVNEQFF; cdr3_nt: TGCGCCAGCAGTGACGGGGTCAATGAGCAGTTCTTC; j_call: TRBJ2-1; clone_size: NA; d_call: NA; v_call: TRBV10-1
cdr3_aa: CASSMFGQGYHEQYF; cdr3_nt: TGTGCCAGTAGTATGTTTGGTCAGGGGTACCACGAGCAGTACTTC; j_call: TRBJ2-7; clone_size: once; d_call: NA; v_call: TRBV19
cdr3_aa: CASSVAPRTGVNTEAFF; cdr3_nt: TGTGCCAGCAGCGTAGCCCCTCGGACAGGAGTGAACACTGAAGCTTTCTTT; j_call: TRBJ1-1; clone_size: NA; d_call: TRBD1; v_call: TRBV9
cdr3_aa: CASSQSDRKGEAFF; cdr3_nt: TGTGCCAGCAGCCAATCAGACAGGAAAGGTGAAGCTTTCTTT; j_call: TRBJ1-1; clone_size: NA; d_call: NA; v_call: TRBV4-2